This paragraph reports one T cell receptor (beta chain). Its cognate antigen is unknown. Donors were ostensibly healthy at sampling, although undocumented immune exposures were probable. The source of the sample is a study of cytomegalovirus exposure and HLA in healthy donors. Study context: Around 80 million unique TCR sequences came from HLA-typed donors in an early release.

General observations from the study: When analyzed later, a missense DCLRE1C variant was found to be linked to TCR beta V- and J-gene trimming.

The PCR had 60 Vbeta and 13 Jbeta primers. Sequencing was performed with immunoSEQ multiplex PCR; in TCRdb, only in-frame clones are kept and a portion is missing. The repertoire includes around 130,000 clones, about 85% of them detected once, and roughly 1.8% sits in the top ten. Trimming took off 3 bases at V and 9 bases at J, with 19 bases between the two ends. The CDR3 length is 16 residues. Germline CDR1 is SGDLS and CDR2 is YYNGEE. The TCR originated in a boy younger than 18 in good health and CMV-seronegative. Material: PBMCs. The rearrangement links TRBV9 to TRBJ1-6; the D gene is possibly TRBD1 (5 bases). CDR3 protein: CASSAYRNPSLSPLHF. In nucleotides, the CDR3 is TGTGCCAGCAGCGCCTACAGGAACCCCTCTCTTTCACCCCTCCACTTT.